Below, one T cell receptor (beta chain) is given with its context. Original data processing: Amplifying reference gene primers gave estimates of nucleated cell counts. Using immunoSEQ multiplex PCR, the repertoire was profiled, and TCRdb retains in-frame clones only, with some absent. The D gene and trimming were derived from the DNA, and the V and J assignments and clone size from that table. The sample holds roughly 500,000 clones; nearly 90% are singletons and the top ten take roughly 1%. This sample is part of a study of blood T cell repertoires in COVID-19. The sample taken for sequencing was peripheral blood. The receptor comes from a man younger than 35 with COVID-19, enrolled during active disease.

CDR3 sequence (DNA): TGTGCCAGCAGCCGAGAACAGGCTGGAAACACCATATATTTT. It translates to CASSREQAGNTIYF. This chain uses TRBV7-8 with TRBJ1-3, with D tentatively TRBD1 (5 bases). V lost 5 bases, J lost 2 bases, and 10 bases lay in between. Per germline, CDR1 SGHVS and CDR2 FQNEAQ. The CDR3 length is 14 residues.